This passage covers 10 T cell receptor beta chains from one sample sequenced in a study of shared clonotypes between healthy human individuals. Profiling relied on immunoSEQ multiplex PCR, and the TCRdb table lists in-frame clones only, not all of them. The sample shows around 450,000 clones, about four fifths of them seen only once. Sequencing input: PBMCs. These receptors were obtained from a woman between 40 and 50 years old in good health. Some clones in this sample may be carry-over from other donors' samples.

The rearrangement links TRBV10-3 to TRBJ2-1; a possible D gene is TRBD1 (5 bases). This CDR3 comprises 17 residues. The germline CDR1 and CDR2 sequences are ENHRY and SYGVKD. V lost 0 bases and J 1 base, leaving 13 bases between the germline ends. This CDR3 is CAISESGVVGSYNEQFF. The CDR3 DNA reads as TGTGCCATCAGTGAGTCAGGGGTCGTGGGTTCCTACAATGAGCAGTTCTTC.

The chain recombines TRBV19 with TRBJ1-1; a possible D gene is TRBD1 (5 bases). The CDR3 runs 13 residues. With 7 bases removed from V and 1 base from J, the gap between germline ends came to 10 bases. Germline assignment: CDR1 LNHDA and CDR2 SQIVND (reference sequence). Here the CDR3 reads CASMGLGNTEAFF. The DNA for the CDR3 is TGTGCCAGTATGGGGCTGGGGAACACTGAAGCTTTCTTT.

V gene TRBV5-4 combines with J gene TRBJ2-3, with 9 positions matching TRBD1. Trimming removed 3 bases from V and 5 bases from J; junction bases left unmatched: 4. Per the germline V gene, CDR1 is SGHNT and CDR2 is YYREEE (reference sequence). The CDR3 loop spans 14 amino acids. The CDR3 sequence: CASSSQGAGDTQYF. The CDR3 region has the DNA TGTGCCAGCAGCTCACAGGGGGCAGGAGATACGCAGTATTTT.

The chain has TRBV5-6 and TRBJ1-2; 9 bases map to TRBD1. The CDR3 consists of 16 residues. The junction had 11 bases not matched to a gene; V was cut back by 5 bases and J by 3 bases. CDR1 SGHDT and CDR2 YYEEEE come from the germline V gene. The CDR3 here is CASSRDREPLYYGYTF. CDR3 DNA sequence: TGTGCCAGCAGTCGGGACAGGGAACCTCTGTACTATGGCTACACCTTC.

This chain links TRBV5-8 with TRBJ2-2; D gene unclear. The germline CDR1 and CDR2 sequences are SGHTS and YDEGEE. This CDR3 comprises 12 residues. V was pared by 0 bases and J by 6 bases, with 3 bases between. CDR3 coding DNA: TGTGCCAGCAGCTTGGCTTCCGGGGAGCTGTTTTTT. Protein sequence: CASSLASGELFF.

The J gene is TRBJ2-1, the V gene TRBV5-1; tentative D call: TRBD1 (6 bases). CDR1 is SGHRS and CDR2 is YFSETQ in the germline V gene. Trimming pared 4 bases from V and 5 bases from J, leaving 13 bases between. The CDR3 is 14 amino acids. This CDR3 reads CASSLQGSNNEQFF. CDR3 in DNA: TGCGCCAGCAGCCTACAGGGTTCAAACAATGAGCAGTTCTTC.

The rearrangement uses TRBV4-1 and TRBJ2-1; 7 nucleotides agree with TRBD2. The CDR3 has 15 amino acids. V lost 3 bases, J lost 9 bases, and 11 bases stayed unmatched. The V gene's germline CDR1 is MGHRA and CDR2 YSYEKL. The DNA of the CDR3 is TGCGCCAGCAGCCACCTCGGACTAGGCGGCGGTGAGCAGTTCTTC. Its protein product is CASSHLGLGGGEQFF.

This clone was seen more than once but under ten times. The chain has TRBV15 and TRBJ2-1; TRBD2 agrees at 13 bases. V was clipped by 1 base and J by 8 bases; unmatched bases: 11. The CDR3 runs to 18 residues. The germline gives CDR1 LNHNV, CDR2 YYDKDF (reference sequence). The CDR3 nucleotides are TGTGCCACCAGCAGAGGTCCTCGGACTAGCGGGAGTACGGATGAGCAGTTCTTC. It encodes CATSRGPRTSGSTDEQFF.

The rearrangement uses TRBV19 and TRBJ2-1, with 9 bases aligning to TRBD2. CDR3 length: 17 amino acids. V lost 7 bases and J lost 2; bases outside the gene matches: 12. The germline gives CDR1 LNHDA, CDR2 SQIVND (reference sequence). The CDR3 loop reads CASTTTRAGGTYNEQFF. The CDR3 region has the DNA TGTGCCAGTACCACAACCAGAGCGGGAGGCACCTACAATGAGCAGTTCTTC.

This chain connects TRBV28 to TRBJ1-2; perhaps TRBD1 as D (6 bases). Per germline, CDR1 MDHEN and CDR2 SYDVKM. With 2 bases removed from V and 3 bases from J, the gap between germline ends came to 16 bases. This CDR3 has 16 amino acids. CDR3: CASSLHSGANDYGYTF. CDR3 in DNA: TGTGCCAGCAGTTTACATTCAGGGGCAAACGACTATGGCTACACCTTC.